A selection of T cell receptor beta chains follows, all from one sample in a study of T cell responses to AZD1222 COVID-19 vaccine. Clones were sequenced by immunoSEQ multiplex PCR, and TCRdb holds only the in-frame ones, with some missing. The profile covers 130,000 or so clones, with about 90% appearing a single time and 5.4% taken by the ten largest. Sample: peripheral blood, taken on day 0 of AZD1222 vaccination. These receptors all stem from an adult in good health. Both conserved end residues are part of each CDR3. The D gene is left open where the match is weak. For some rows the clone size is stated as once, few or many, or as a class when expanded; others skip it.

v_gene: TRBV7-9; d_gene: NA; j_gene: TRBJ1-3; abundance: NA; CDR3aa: CASSLSGRAGNTIYF; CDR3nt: TGTGCCAGCAGCTTGTCGGGGAGGGCTGGAAACACCATATATTTT
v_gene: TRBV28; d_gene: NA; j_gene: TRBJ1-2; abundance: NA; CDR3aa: CASGLGSANYGYTF; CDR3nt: TGTGCCAGCGGTCTTGGGTCAGCTAACTATGGCTACACCTTC
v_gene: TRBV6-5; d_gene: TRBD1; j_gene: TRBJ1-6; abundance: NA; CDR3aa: CASSSPGQGRSPLHF; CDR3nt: TGTGCCAGCAGTTCGCCGGGACAGGGCCGTTCACCCCTCCACTTT
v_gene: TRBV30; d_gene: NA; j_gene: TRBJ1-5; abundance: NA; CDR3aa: CAWSRLGGGNQPQHF; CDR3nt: TGTGCCTGGAGCCGACTGGGGGGTGGCAATCAGCCCCAGCATTTT
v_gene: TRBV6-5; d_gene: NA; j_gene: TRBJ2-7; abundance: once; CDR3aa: CAAKSGLLTYEQYF; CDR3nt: TGTGCCGCAAAATCGGGACTCCTGACCTACGAGCAGTACTTC
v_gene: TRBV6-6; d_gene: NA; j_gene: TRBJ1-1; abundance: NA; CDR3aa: CASSPTGFSGNTEAFF; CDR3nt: TGTGCCAGCAGTCCCACAGGGTTTAGTGGGAACACTGAAGCTTTCTTT
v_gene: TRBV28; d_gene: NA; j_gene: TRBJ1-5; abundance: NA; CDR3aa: CASRSGWNQPQHF; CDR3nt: TGTGCCAGCAGATCGGGCTGGAATCAGCCCCAGCATTTT
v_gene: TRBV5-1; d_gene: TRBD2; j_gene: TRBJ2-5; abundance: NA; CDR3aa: CASSPGSGSEETQYF; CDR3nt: TGCGCCAGCAGCCCGGGTAGCGGGAGTGAAGAGACCCAGTACTTC
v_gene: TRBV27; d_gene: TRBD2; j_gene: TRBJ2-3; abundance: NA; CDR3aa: CASSLLTSGRGIDTQYF; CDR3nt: TGTGCCAGCAGTTTATTAACTAGCGGGAGGGGTATAGATACGCAGTATTTT
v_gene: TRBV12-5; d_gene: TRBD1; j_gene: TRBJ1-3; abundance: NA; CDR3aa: CASGLGRDRVYGNTIYF; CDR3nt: TGTGCTAGTGGTTTGGGCCGGGACAGAGTTTACGGAAACACCATATATTTT
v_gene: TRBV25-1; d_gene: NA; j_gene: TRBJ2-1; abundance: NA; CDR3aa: CASSEWYEQFF; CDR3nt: TGTGCCAGCAGTGAATGGTATGAGCAGTTCTTC
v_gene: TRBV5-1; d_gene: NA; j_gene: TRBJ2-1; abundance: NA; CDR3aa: CASSEVWTVNYNEQFF; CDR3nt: TGCGCCAGCAGCGAGGTTTGGACGGTGAACTACAATGAGCAGTTCTTC
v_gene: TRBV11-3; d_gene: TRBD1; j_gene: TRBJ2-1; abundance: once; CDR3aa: CASSLDRGFGEQFF; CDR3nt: TGTGCCAGCAGCTTAGACAGGGGGTTCGGTGAGCAGTTCTTC
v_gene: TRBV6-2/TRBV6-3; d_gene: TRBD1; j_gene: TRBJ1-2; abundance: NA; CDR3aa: CASSYSETGGYTF; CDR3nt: TGTGCCAGCAGTTACTCGGAGACAGGGGGCTACACCTTC
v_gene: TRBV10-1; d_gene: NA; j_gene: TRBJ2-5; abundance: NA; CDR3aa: CASTRPFQPGGETQYF; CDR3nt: TGCGCCAGCACGCGCCCGTTTCAACCAGGAGGAGAGACCCAGTACTTC
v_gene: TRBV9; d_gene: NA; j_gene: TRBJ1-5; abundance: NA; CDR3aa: CASSVVGLAGNQPQHF; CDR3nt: TGTGCCAGCAGCGTAGTAGGCCTAGCGGGCAATCAGCCCCAGCATTTT
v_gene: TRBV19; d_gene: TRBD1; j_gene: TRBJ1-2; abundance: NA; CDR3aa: CASSIDRAGYGYTF; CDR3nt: TGTGCCAGTAGTATCGACAGGGCGGGCTATGGCTACACCTTC
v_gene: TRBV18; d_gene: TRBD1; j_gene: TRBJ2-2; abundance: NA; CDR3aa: CASSPPGTENQVGELFF; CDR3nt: TGTGCCAGCTCACCACCCGGGACAGAGAACCAAGTGGGGGAGCTGTTTTTT
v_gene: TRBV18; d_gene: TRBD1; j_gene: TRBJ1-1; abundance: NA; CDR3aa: CASSANQGDEAFF; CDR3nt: TGTGCCAGCTCAGCGAATCAGGGGGATGAAGCTTTCTTT
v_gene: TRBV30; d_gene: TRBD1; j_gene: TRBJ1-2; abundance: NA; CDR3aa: CAWSKSGGYGYTF; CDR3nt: TGTGCCTGGAGTAAATCAGGGGGCTATGGCTACACCTTC
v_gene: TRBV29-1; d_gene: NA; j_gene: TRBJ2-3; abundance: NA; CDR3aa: CSVEAPDFQSTDTQYF; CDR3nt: TGCAGCGTTGAAGCGCCCGATTTCCAAAGCACAGATACGCAGTATTTT
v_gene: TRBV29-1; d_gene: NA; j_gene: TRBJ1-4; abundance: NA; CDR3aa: CSGLATNEKLFF; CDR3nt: TGCAGCGGTCTTGCAACTAATGAAAAACTGTTTTTT
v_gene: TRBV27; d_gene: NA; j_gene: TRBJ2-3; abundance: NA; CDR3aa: CASSSTWESDTQYF; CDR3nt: TGTGCCAGCAGCTCTACCTGGGAGTCAGATACGCAGTATTTT
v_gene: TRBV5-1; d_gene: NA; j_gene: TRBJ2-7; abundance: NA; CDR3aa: CASSGKGWDEQYF; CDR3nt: TGCGCCAGCAGCGGGAAGGGATGGGACGAGCAGTACTTC
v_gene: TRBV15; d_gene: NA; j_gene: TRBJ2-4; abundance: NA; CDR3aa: CATSRELGQNIQYF; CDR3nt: TGTGCCACCAGCAGAGAACTGGGGCAAAACATTCAGTACTTC
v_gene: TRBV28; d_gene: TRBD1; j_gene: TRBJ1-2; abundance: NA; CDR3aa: CASSKVGRTGGYGYTF; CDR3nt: TGTGCCAGCTCGAAAGTGGGGCGGACAGGCGGCTATGGCTACACCTTC
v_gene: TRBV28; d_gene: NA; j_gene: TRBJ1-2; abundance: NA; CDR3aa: CASSSIGGYTF; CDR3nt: TGTGCCAGCAGTTCTATCGGGGGCTACACCTTC
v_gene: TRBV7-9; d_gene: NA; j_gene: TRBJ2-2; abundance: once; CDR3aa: CASSLWTGELFF; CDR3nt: TGTGCCAGCAGCTTGTGGACCGGGGAGCTGTTTTTT
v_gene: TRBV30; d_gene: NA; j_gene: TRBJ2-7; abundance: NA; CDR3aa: CAWTTGYEQYF; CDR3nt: TGTGCCTGGACGACAGGCTACGAGCAGTACTTC
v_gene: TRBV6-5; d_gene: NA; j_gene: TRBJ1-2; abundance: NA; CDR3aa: CASSYSVQRGGYTF; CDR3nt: TGTGCCAGCAGTTACTCGGTCCAGCGGGGTGGCTACACCTTC
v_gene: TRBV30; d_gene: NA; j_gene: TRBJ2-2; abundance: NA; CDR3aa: CAWTYLATHTGELFF; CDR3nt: TGTGCCTGGACCTATTTGGCTACTCACACCGGGGAGCTGTTTTTT
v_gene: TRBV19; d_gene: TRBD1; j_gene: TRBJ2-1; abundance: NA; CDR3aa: CASSPLSRTGRNEQFF; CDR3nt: TGTGCCAGTAGTCCCCTCTCTAGGACAGGCCGAAATGAGCAGTTCTTC
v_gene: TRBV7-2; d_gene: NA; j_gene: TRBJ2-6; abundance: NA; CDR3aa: CASSLGPGSGANVLTF; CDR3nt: TGTGCCAGCAGCTTAGGTCCGGGGTCTGGGGCCAACGTCCTGACTTTC
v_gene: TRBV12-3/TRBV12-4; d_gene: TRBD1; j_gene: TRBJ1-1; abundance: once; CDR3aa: CASSRTGGFEAFF; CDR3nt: TGTGCCAGCAGTAGGACAGGGGGCTTTGAAGCTTTCTTT
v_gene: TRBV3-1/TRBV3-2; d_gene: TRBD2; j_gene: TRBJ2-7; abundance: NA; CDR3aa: CASSQGATSGSLEQYF; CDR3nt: TGTGCCAGCAGCCAAGGAGCAACTAGCGGGAGTCTCGAGCAGTACTTC
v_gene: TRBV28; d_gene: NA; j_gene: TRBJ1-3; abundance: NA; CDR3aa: CASSFSGNTIYF; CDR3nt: TGTGCCAGCAGTTTTTCTGGAAACACCATATATTTT
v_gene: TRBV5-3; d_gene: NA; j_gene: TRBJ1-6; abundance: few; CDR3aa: CARSLERGNSPLHF; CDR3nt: TGTGCCAGAAGCTTGGAGCGGGGGAATTCACCCCTCCACTTT
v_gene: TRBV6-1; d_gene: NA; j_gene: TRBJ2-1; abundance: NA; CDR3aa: CASSDLQGRNEQFF; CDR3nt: TGTGCCAGCAGTGATCTCCAGGGTAGGAATGAGCAGTTCTTC
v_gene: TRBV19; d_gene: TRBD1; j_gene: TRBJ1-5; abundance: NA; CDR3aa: CASSITGTGGSNQPQHF; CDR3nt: TGTGCCAGTAGTATAACGGGGACAGGGGGTTCCAATCAGCCCCAGCATTTT
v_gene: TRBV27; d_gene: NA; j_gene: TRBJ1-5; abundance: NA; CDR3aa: CASSLGRDQPQHF; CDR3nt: TGTGCCAGCAGTTTGGGTAGAGATCAGCCCCAGCATTTT
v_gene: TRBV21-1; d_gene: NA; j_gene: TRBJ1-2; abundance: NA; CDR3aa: CASSKALRGKYWGYTF; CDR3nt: TGTGCCAGCAGCAAAGCGCTTAGGGGGAAGTATTGGGGCTACACCTTC
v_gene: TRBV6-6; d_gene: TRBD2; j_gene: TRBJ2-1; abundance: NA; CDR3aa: CASSIGVPQSLAGVLGEQFF; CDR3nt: TGTGCCAGCAGCATAGGGGTCCCACAATCACTAGCGGGAGTTTTAGGTGAGCAGTTCTTC
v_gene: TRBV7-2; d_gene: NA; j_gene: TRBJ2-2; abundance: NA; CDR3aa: CASSPIILGLRTGELFF; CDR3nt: TGTGCCAGCAGCCCGATAATTCTAGGATTACGCACCGGGGAGCTGTTTTTT
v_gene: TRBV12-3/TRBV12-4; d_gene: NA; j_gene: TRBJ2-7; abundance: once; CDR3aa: CASSFYYEQYF; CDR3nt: TGTGCCAGCAGTTTTTACTACGAGCAGTACTTC
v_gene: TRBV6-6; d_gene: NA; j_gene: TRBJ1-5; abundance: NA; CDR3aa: CASSYGRDQPQHF; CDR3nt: TGTGCCAGCAGTTACGGCCGGGATCAGCCCCAGCATTTT
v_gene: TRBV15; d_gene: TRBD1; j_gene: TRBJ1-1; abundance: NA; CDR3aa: CATSRDQRTGTTFF; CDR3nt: TGTGCCACCAGCAGAGATCAACGGACAGGGACGACTTTCTTT
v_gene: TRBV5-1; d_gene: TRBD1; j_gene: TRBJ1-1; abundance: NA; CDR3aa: CASSLEQGVKNTEAFF; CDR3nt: TGCGCCAGCAGCTTGGAACAGGGGGTAAAAAACACTGAAGCTTTCTTT
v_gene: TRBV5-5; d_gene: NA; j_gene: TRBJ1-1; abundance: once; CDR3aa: CASSPGLLVMNTEAFF; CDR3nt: TGTGCCAGCAGCCCAGGGCTCCTCGTAATGAACACTGAAGCTTTCTTT
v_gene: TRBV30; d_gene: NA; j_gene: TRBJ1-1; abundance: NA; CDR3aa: CAWTREGPESFF; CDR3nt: TGTGCCTGGACTAGGGAGGGACCTGAGTCTTTCTTT
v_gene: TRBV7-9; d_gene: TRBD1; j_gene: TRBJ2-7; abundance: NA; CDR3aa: CASRQGDRGDEQYF; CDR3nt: TGTGCCAGCAGACAAGGGGACAGGGGCGACGAGCAGTACTTC
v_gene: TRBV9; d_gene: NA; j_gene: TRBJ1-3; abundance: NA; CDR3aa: CASSSRHSGNTIYF; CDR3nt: TGTGCCAGCAGCTCGAGACACTCTGGAAACACCATATATTTT
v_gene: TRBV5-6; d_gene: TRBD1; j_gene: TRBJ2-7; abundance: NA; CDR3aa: CASSLIQGRSEQYF; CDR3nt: TGTGCCAGCAGCTTGATACAGGGGAGAAGCGAGCAGTACTTC